This T cell receptor beta chain was found in a study of blood T cell repertoires in COVID-19. Original methodology: Using reference gene primer amplification, nucleated cell counts were estimated. Profiled with immunoSEQ multiplex PCR; TCRdb holds only in-frame clones, not every one. V and J calls and clone size are as listed in that table; D and trimming were resolved from the DNA. The sample includes 150,000 to 200,000 clones, less than 90% of them seen just once. Enrollment of patients from Seattle took place during active infection, with longitudinal follow-up. The germline CDR1 and CDR2 sequences are MDHEN and SYDVKM. This CDR3 comprises 16 residues. The ends were cut back, 6 bases at V and 3 bases at J, with 18 bases in the middle.

This receptor was obtained from a woman in her 70s with COVID-19, enrolled during active disease. V and J are TRBV28 and TRBJ1-5; D is perhaps TRBD1 (5 bases). Sequences were obtained from peripheral blood. The CDR3 DNA follows: TGTGCCAGCAGAGCCCAGGGTCTCACTACCAATCAGCCCCAGCATTTT. This sequence encodes CASRAQGLTTNQPQHF. Using reference TRBV28 and TRBJ1-5 for the parts outside the CDR3, the full variable domain is DVKVTQSSRYLVKRTGEKVFLECVQDMDHENMFWYRQDPGLGLRLIYFSYDVKMKEKGDIPEGYSVSREKKERFSLILESASTNQTSMYLCASRAQGLTTNQPQHFGDGTRLSIL.